Listed below are T cell receptor beta chains from one sample, sequenced in a study of vaccination and CD4 T cells after COVID-19. The antigens these receptors bind are not known. TCRdb reprocessed the PCR reads via MiXCR and lists one record per CDR3 protein. The sample has 9,000 to 9,500 distinct CDR3 sequences; 55% to 65% are singletons. Sample: CD4+ T cells from blood, cultured in vitro. These receptors were taken from a human donor who had recovered from COVID-19. Both conserved end residues are part of each CDR3. The order of the fields is clone size, J gene, V gene, D gene, CDR3 protein, CDR3 DNA. A D gene is named only where the DNA matches it firmly. The listing skips clone size in some rows; elsewhere it reads once, few, many or a size class.

.	TRBJ1-1	TRBV18	.	CASSPPVGVGGNTEAFF	TGTGCCAGCTCACCACCTGTGGGGGTCGGCGGGAACACTGAAGCTTTCTTT
few	TRBJ2-5	TRBV7-8	.	CASSLGLTAVETQYF	TGTGCCAGCAGCTTAGGTTTAACAGCCGTAGAGACCCAGTACTTC
once	TRBJ1-3	TRBV6-1	TRBD1	CASSRGFGNTIYF	TGTGCCAGCAGCAGGGGGTTTGGAAACACCATATATTTT
.	TRBJ1-6	TRBV5-4	.	CASSSAKNSPLHF	TGTGCCAGCAGCTCGGCCAAAAATTCACCCCTCCACTTT
few	TRBJ1-1	TRBV20-1	.	CSASSGRNTEAFF	TGCAGTGCTAGCTCCGGGCGGAACACTGAAGCTTTCTTT
.	TRBJ2-1	TRBV6-1	TRBD2	CASSSGRGGIYNEQFF	TGTGCCAGCAGCAGCGGTCGGGGGGGTATCTACAATGAGCAGTTCTTC
few	TRBJ1-5	TRBV7-2	.	CASSSSGLYQPQHF	TGTGCCAGCAGCTCCTCGGGGTTGTATCAGCCCCAGCATTTT
few	TRBJ1-5	TRBV24-1	.	CATSGGRVNQPQHF	TGTGCCACCAGTGGAGGCAGGGTGAATCAGCCCCAGCATTTT
.	TRBJ2-3	TRBV7-9	TRBD2	CASSRTSGRTLDTQYF	TGTGCCAGCAGCCGAACTAGCGGGAGGACCCTAGATACGCAGTATTTT
.	TRBJ1-2	TRBV12-5	TRBD1	CASGPPTGGLYGYTF	TGTGCTAGTGGTCCCCCGACAGGGGGGCTCTATGGCTACACCTTC
.	TRBJ2-6	TRBV18	.	CASSDVNRAGANVLTF	TGTGCCAGCTCTGACGTGAACAGAGCTGGGGCCAACGTCCTGACTTTC
.	TRBJ1-6	TRBV2	TRBD1	CASSGLQGASPLHF	TGTGCCAGCAGTGGTCTCCAGGGGGCTTCACCCCTCCACTTT
few	TRBJ1-1	TRBV6-4	.	CASRDTDGNTEAFF	TGTGCCAGCAGAGACACGGACGGGAACACTGAAGCTTTCTTT
.	TRBJ1-1	TRBV7-2	.	CASSLIVRVTTEAFF	TGTGCCAGCAGCTTAATAGTACGGGTCACCACTGAAGCTTTCTTT
.	TRBJ1-2	TRBV5-1	TRBD1	CASSLPDRGQANYGYTF	TGCGCCAGCAGCTTGCCCGACAGGGGACAAGCTAACTATGGCTACACCTTC
.	TRBJ2-2	TRBV7-9	TRBD1	CASSFRTGGTGELFF	TGTGCCAGCAGCTTCCGGACAGGGGGCACCGGGGAGCTGTTTTTT
.	TRBJ1-1	TRBV7-9	.	CASSLLGGENTEAFF	TGTGCCAGCAGCTTATTGGGTGGGGAGAACACTGAAGCTTTCTTT
.	TRBJ2-7	TRBV20-1	TRBD2	CSAHTGGSSYEQYF	TGCAGTGCCCATACGGGGGGGAGCTCCTACGAGCAGTACTTC
.	TRBJ1-1	TRBV7-2	.	CASSLQEGVTEAFF	TGTGCCAGCAGCTTACAGGAGGGTGTCACTGAAGCTTTCTTT
.	TRBJ2-1	TRBV7-3	.	CASSLNPGRQAGEQFF	TGTGCCAGCAGCTTAAACCCCGGAAGACAGGCGGGTGAGCAGTTCTTC
few	TRBJ2-3	TRBV20-1	.	CSAPWASVNTDTQYF	TGCAGTGCGCCATGGGCTAGCGTAAACACAGATACGCAGTATTTT
.	TRBJ2-2	TRBV4-1	TRBD1	CASSQTGDTGELFF	TGCGCCAGCAGCCAAACAGGGGACACCGGGGAGCTGTTTTTT
.	TRBJ1-3	TRBV5-8	.	CASSFRHTIYF	TGTGCCAGCAGCTTCAGGCACACCATATATTTT
.	TRBJ1-2	TRBV7-2	.	CASSLYSGREKDGYTF	TGTGCCAGCAGCTTATATTCGGGAAGAGAAAAGGATGGCTACACCTTC
.	TRBJ1-6	TRBV30	.	CAWSVRGDGSPLHF	TGTGCCTGGAGTGTACGCGGCGACGGGTCACCCCTCCACTTT
.	TRBJ1-5	TRBV7-6	TRBD1	CASSPGQGESNQPQHF	TGTGCCAGCAGCCCTGGACAGGGTGAGTCTAATCAGCCCCAGCATTTT
.	TRBJ2-5	TRBV7-9	.	CASSFSQETQYF	TGTGCCAGCAGCTTTTCACAAGAGACCCAGTACTTC
.	TRBJ2-2	TRBV9	.	CASSVEGSRNTGELFF	TGTGCCAGCAGCGTAGAGGGTTCCCGGAACACCGGGGAGCTGTTTTTT
.	TRBJ1-2	TRBV7-9	.	CASSLAEGQSYGYTF	TGTGCCAGCAGCTTAGCGGAGGGGCAGAGCTATGGCTACACCTTC
.	TRBJ1-1	TRBV6-1	.	CASSEATRDIEAFF	TGTGCCAGCAGTGAAGCAACGAGGGATATTGAAGCTTTCTTT
.	TRBJ2-3	TRBV6-2/TRBV6-3	.	CASSYSPSLGDTQYF	TGTGCCAGCAGTTACTCTCCTAGCTTGGGCGATACGCAGTATTTT
.	TRBJ2-5	TRBV7-7	TRBD1	CASSLRDSNQETQYF	TGTGCTAGCAGCCTACGGGACAGCAACCAAGAGACCCAGTACTTC
.	TRBJ1-2	TRBV6-1	.	CASRPWGREHLNYGYTF	TGTGCCAGCAGACCGTGGGGCAGGGAGCACTTGAACTATGGCTACACCTTC
.	TRBJ1-1	TRBV18	.	CASSQGRATEAFF	TGTGCCAGCTCACAGGGGAGAGCCACTGAAGCTTTCTTT
few	TRBJ2-2	TRBV29-1	.	CSVEDLSRNTGELFF	TGCAGCGTTGAAGATCTTTCCAGGAACACCGGGGAGCTGTTTTTT
.	TRBJ2-7	TRBV4-1	.	CASSQEGTRLGQQYF	TGCGCCAGCAGCCAAGAGGGGACACGCTTAGGGCAGCAGTACTTC
few	TRBJ2-7	TRBV6-2/TRBV6-3	.	CAGASDGPYEQYF	TGTGCCGGGGCGAGCGACGGGCCCTACGAGCAGTACTTC
.	TRBJ1-5	TRBV6-1	.	CASSQDSSGLQPQHF	TGTGCCAGCAGCCAAGACAGTTCGGGGTTGCAGCCCCAGCATTTT
large	TRBJ1-6	TRBV7-9	.	CASSLNAEYNSPLHF	TGTGCCAGCAGCTTAAACGCCGAGTATAATTCACCCCTCCACTTT
.	TRBJ2-7	TRBV7-2	.	CASSPHRDKSYEQYF	TGTGCCAGCAGCCCGCACAGAGACAAATCCTACGAGCAGTACTTC
.	TRBJ2-4	TRBV9	TRBD1	CASSSGDSRNIQYF	TGTGCCAGCAGCTCCGGGGACAGTAGAAACATTCAGTACTTC
few	TRBJ1-5	TRBV20-1	.	CSARQDWGNSNQPQHF	TGCAGTGCTAGGCAGGATTGGGGCAATAGCAATCAGCCCCAGCATTTT
.	TRBJ1-6	TRBV20-1	.	CSAKLTSGGNSPLHF	TGCAGTGCTAAACTGACGTCAGGTGGTAATTCACCCCTCCACTTT
.	TRBJ1-5	TRBV15	.	CATSRGDRNNQPQHF	TGTGCCACCAGCAGAGGAGACAGGAACAATCAGCCCCAGCATTTT
.	TRBJ1-2	TRBV5-3	.	CARSGDGISYGYTF	TGTGCCAGAAGCGGGGACGGAATATCCTATGGCTACACCTTC
.	TRBJ2-5	TRBV24-1	.	CATSDGQSRGETQYF	TGTGCCACCAGTGACGGACAGTCGCGAGGGGAGACCCAGTACTTC
.	TRBJ2-1	TRBV20-1	TRBD2	CSARDSIAGGPYNEQFF	TGCAGTGCTAGAGATTCGATAGCGGGAGGGCCCTACAATGAGCAGTTCTTC